This TCR beta chain was identified in a study of blood T cell repertoires in COVID-19 (dated by TCRdb to about 2020). The study in broad terms: Samples from collaborators originated in the United States, Italy and Spain and spanned both the acute and convalescent phases of COVID-19. The material from the prospective study consisted of cDNA or gDNA derived from T cells, B-cell-depleted T cells, or PBMCs. Deeply sampled blood TCRbeta repertoires from subjects exposed to, actively infected with, or recovered from COVID-19 were included in the dataset. The repertoires were released in a freely available public database meant as a resource for research on the immune response to SARS-CoV-2. The samples were drawn from two sources: the first 160 participants of the ongoing ImmuneRACE study, and over 950 subjects contributed by 6 global collaborators. A de-identified subject ID, COVID-19 status, age in years and sex were almost always included in the sample metadata. Where available, HLA class I and class II types were taken from metadata supplied by the sample provider and were not determined by assay-based typing.

General conclusions and limits of the study: How much clinical and demographic metadata was included differed by source and by participant, and the metadata was provided uncurated.

Ends trimmed: V by 6 bases, J by 10 bases; bases unmatched to a gene: 15. Taken from the germline V gene, the CDR1 and CDR2 loops are SGHDN and FVKESK. The CDR3 has 16 amino acids, counting the end cysteine and phenylalanine. Kept here is only the CDR3 DNA, which spans 48 bases and is read in frame from base 1. This clone was observed a single time. Its antigen specificity is not known. Base qualities were left out, and no much larger clone turns up one base away. Each collaborating institution followed its own protocols to collect whole blood in K2EDTA tubes. Collaborator samples were shipped for TCRbeta analysis as frozen whole blood, isolated PBMCs, or DNA extracted from either sample type. TCRbeta CDR3 regions were amplified from genomic DNA by means of the immunoSEQ Assay, a bias-controlled multiplex PCR. Concerning the study's data processing: The number of nucleated cells in each sample was estimated from the amplification of reference gene primers within the assay. Sequence reads were collapsed and filtered to measure the absolute abundance of every unique TCRbeta CDR3 rearrangement. For each sample, productive Simpson clonality was calculated by taking the square root of Simpson's diversity index across productive rearrangements. Here the immuneACCESS table is served through TCRdb, limited to in-frame sequences with V and J called. Missing clones are a known gap in these copies; in checked studies unresolved V genes cover under half, and the rest lacks a known reason. V, J and clone size are those of that table, while D and trimming were read from the DNA. This sample is represented by approximately 210,000 clones; around 83% of them were singletons. The ten largest clones add up to 2.5% to 3.5% of the sample.

The chain is assembled from TRBV14 and TRBJ1-6, with TRBD1 matching 7 junction bases. The sequence was collected from a man between 45 and 60 years old with active or convalescent COVID-19. Sequenced: peripheral blood. The sequenced DNA is TGTGCCAGCAGAGAAACCCGCTCAGGGGGTGGCTCACCCCTCCACTTT. Its translation is CASRETRSGGGSPLHF.